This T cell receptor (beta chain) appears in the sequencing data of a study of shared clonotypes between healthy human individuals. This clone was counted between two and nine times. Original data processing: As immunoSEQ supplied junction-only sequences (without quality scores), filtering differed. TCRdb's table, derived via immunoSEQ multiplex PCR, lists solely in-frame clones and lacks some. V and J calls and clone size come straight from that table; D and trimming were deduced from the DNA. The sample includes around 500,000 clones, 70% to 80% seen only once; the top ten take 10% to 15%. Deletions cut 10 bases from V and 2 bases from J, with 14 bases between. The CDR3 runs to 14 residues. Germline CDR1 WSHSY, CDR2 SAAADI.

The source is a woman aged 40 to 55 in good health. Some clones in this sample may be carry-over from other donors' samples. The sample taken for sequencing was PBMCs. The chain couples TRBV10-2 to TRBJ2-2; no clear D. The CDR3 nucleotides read TGCGCCATTAAACCCAGTATCAACACCGGGGAGCTGTTTTTT. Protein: CAIKPSINTGELFF.